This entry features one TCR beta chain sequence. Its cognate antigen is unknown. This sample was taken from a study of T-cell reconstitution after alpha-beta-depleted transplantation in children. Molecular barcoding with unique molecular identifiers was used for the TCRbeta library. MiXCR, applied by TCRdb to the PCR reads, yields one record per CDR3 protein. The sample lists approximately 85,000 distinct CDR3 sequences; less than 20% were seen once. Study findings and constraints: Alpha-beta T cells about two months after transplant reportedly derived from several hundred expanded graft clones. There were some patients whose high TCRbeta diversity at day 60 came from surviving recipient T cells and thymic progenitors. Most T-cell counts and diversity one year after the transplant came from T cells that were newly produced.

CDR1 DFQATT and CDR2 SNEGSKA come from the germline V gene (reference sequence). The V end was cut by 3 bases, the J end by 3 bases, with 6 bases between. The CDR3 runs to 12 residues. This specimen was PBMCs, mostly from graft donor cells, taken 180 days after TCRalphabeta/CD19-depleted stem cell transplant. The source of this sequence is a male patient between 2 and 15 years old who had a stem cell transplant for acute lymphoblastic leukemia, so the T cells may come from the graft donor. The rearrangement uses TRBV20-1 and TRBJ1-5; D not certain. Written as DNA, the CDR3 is TGCAGTGCTAGGGCCCCCAATCAGCCCCAGCATTTT. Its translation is CSARAPNQPQHF.